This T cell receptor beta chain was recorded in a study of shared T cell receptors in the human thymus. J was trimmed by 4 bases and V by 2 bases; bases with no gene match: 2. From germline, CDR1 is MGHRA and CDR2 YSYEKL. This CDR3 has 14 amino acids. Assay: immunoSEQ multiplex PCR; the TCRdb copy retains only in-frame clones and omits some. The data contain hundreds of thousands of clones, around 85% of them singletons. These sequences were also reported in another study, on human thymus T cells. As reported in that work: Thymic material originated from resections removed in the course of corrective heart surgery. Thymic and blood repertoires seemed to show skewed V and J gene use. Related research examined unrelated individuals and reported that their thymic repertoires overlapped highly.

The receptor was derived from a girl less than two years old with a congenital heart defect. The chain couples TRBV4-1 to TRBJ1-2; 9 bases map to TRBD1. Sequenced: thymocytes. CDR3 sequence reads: CASSQLTGGYGYTF. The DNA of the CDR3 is TGCGCCAGCAGCCAACTGACAGGGGGCTATGGCTACACCTTC.